This T cell receptor (beta chain) was captured in a study of shared clonotypes between healthy human individuals (dated by TCRdb to the early 2020s). Background for the entire study: The cohort comprised a couple of women and a few men aged 18 to 49 years. To increase sequencing depth and limit assay-specific biases, different laboratories used diverse techniques to prepare libraries and sequence TCR repertoires. Each donor's leukapheresis produced roughly between about 0.8 and 8.9 billion PBMCs. For each donor, three plates each were used for CD4 naive and CD4 memory, two plates were used for CD8 naive, and one plate was used for CD8 memory. To estimate repertoire size and how much clonotype sharing occurs between individuals, the study deeply sequenced the blood TCR repertoires of five healthy adults. Results the study describes overall, beyond this receptor: Sharing across a few donors was observed for approximately 4.6% of naive CD4, less than 4% of naive CD8, 2% to 2.5% of memory CD4, and about 0.39% of memory CD8 clonotypes. Only blood was sampled, and tissue TCR repertoires likely differ from those in blood. Because the study included only a small number of donors, the genetic and exposure-history diversity represented was limited. Pairwise subsampling led to the expectation that sequencing depth would affect the degree of clonotype sharing among donors. Compared with non-shared clonotypes, the clonotypes found in all four sorted-subset donors had higher generation probabilities. Estimated clonotype richness was generally larger for naive than for memory subsets. Rarefaction of sorted-subset datasets indicated incomplete sequencing despite the large sequencing depth.

Regarding this clone: This clone's antigen is unknown. Base qualities were left out, and no much larger clone turns up one base away.

Healthy HIV-negative adults with no recently reported acute infections or vaccinations were included as donors. All donors were Caucasian adults living in Nashville, Tennessee, USA. CD4+ T cells were enriched through magnetic negative selection, after which naive cells were positively selected on CD45RA and the remaining negative fraction served as the memory subset. After blood collection by leukapheresis, PBMCs were isolated using Ficoll-Histopaque density gradient centrifugation and then cryopreserved in the vapor phase of liquid nitrogen. Purity and quantity of every magnetically sorted T cell population were checked by analytical flow cytometry. Each sorted fraction had its genomic DNA isolated and then quantified by UV absorbance on a Nanodrop 2000c. Using the deep immunoSEQ assay, multiplex PCR amplified TCR CDR3 regions from genomic DNA. Extracted genomic DNA from each cell subset was distributed evenly across all wells of several immunoSEQ 96-well plates, and each plate was treated as a replicate. For sorted subsets, about 0.2 ug genomic DNA, equal to tens of thousands of T cell genomes, was loaded into each replicate PCR. Purified libraries were quantified with a Qubit 3.0 fluorometer, sized on a Bioanalyzer 2100, and re-quantified with the KAPA Library Quantification kit. A separate single-read 150-cycle Illumina NextSeq 550 flow cell was used to sequence each immunoSEQ 96-well plate. The published analysis was carried out like this. Because the immunoSEQ output included only junctional sequences and no quality scores, the filtering could not be the same as the filtering used for full-length reads. To assign V/J genes and CDR3, sequences were annotated against IMGT germline references using PyIR, a Python wrapper for IgBLAST v1.9. Reads were removed for weak V/J assignments (E-value above 1e-6), missing CDR3, stop codons, out-of-frame junctions, or ambiguous translated residues. V3J clonotypes were defined by identical inferred V gene, J gene, and CDR3 amino acid sequence. Percentage overlap between repertoires was calculated by dividing the number of shared unique clonotypes by the size of the smaller repertoire. RTK rarefaction, the Chao1 estimator, and Recon v2.1 estimates of unobserved clonotypes were used to assess repertoire richness. For all TCRbeta clonotypes obtained by the gDNA method from a few donors, generation probabilities were computed with OLGA. TCRdb took this table from immuneACCESS and kept in-frame rearrangements with V and J called. Such tables lack part of the clones; where checked against another copy, unresolved V genes explain under half of the gap, and the rest is unexplained. V and J calls and clone size are copied from that table; D and trimming were computed from the DNA. The sample includes around 980,000 clones, with 75% to 80% observed a single time. The ten largest make up 0.5% to 0.65% of the sample.

The receptor was derived from a man aged 18-30 years in good health. Some clones in this sample may be carry-over from other donors' samples. Input material: memory CD4+ T cells from PBMCs. Interpreted using the paper, the cell subset or site label stands for: CD45RA-negative fraction.

The DNA sequence is TGTGCCAGCACCCCAACGGCATCCTACTACGAGCAGTACTTC. Its translation reads: CASTPTASYYEQYF. The sequence joins TRBV28 to TRBJ2-7, with the D gene too uncertain to name. V loses 7 bases of germline sequence and J loses 3 bases, and the interval between the two ends is 16 bases. Taken from the germline V gene, the CDR1 and CDR2 loops are MDHEN and SYDVKM. The CDR3, cysteine through phenylalanine, is 14 amino acids long. The kept DNA is CDR3 alone, 42 bases in frame from the first base. With the rest looked up from the reference TRBV28 and TRBJ2-7 genes rather than sequenced, the full variable domain is DVKVTQSSRYLVKRTGEKVFLECVQDMDHENMFWYRQDPGLGLRLIYFSYDVKMKEKGDIPEGYSVSREKKERFSLILESASTNQTSMYLCASTPTASYYEQYFGPGTRLTVT.